The next 9 T cell receptor beta chains were all read from a single sample in a study of cytomegalovirus exposure and HLA in healthy donors. 13 Jbeta primers and 60 Vbeta primers were used for the PCR. The assay was immunoSEQ multiplex PCR, and TCRdb's table has in-frame clones only and misses some. The sample has fewer than 150,000 clones, roughly 15% seen once; the top ten hold 1.9%. The sequenced sample was PBMCs. The source is a woman between 18 and 29 years old in good health and CMV-seronegative.

This clone was picked up a small number of times. The sample contains more than one DNA sequence encoding this CDR3. V usage is TRBV9 and J usage is TRBJ1-1, with D unresolved. V dropped 4 bases and J dropped 1 base, with 11 bases sitting between them. The CDR3 contains 14 residues. Per the germline V gene, CDR1 is SGDLS and CDR2 is YYNGEE. The CDR3 DNA sequence: TGTGCCAGCAGCCCCCACGGAGGGAACACTGAAGCTTTCTTT. Encoded protein: CASSPHGGNTEAFF.

V usage is TRBV2 and J usage is TRBJ1-3; no definite D call. The V end lost 4 bases, the J end lost 0 bases, and 10 bases lay between the germline ends. Germline-derived CDR1 and CDR2 are SNHLY and FYNNEI. The CDR3 loop spans 15 amino acids. CDR3 amino acids: CASSAGSNSGNTIYF. The CDR3 bases are TGTGCCAGCAGTGCCGGGTCCAACTCTGGAAACACCATATATTTT.

The chain couples TRBV7-8 to TRBJ1-4; D remains ambiguous. Germline V lookup: CDR1 SGHVS, CDR2 FQNEAQ. This CDR3 has 16 residues. Trimming pared 5 bases from V and 2 bases from J, leaving 15 bases between. The CDR3 protein is CASSPRFGVTNEKLFF. The CDR3 bases are TGTGCCAGCAGCCCCAGGTTCGGGGTTACTAATGAAAAACTGTTTTTT.

The V call is TRBV2, the J call TRBJ2-7, with D possibly TRBD2 on 6 matching bases. With 3 bases removed from V and 9 bases from J, the gap between germline ends came to 6 bases. The germline V gene encodes CDR1 SNHLY and CDR2 FYNNEI. The CDR3 has 10 amino acids. As DNA, the CDR3 is TGTGCCAGCAGTGAGGGGGGGCAGTACTTC. Translating gives CASSEGGQYF.

This clone was seen more than once but under ten times. This sequence joins TRBV5-6 and TRBJ1-2, with D possibly TRBD1 on 6 matching bases. CDR3 length: 16 residues. Deletions cut 4 bases from V and 3 bases from J, with 19 bases between. The germline CDR1 and CDR2 sequences are SGHDT and YYEEEE. The CDR3 bases are TGTGCCAGCAGCAAACCTCGCTCCCGGACAGACTATGGCTACACCTTC. Its protein is CASSKPRSRTDYGYTF.

This clone was recorded a few times. The chain is built from TRBV28 and TRBJ1-1; the D gene is possibly TRBD1 (5 bases). The CDR3 consists of 17 residues. V was cut by 6 bases and J by 1 base, with 21 bases left in between. Germline lookup yields CDR1 MDHEN and CDR2 SYDVKM. CDR3 bases: TGTGCCAGCAGGTACACCTCACGGGGGGTCCGGAACACTGAAGCTTTCTTT. Protein sequence: CASRYTSRGVRNTEAFF.

The gene calls are TRBV6-5 and TRBJ2-1; no definite D call. Trimming removed 1 base from V and 8 bases from J, with 9 bases in between. This CDR3 has 13 residues. Germline V gene sequence: CDR1 MNHEY, CDR2 SVGAGI. DNA for the CDR3: TGTGCCAGCAGTTACTTACGTAGTTATGAGCAGTTCTTC. Residues: CASSYLRSYEQFF.

CDR3 residues: CASSSAQGAVGELFF. The CDR3 nucleotides read TGTGCCAGCAGCTCGGCGCAGGGGGCCGTCGGGGAGCTGTTTTTT. The chain is built from TRBV5-4 and TRBJ2-2; 8 bases align to TRBD1. The CDR3 is 15 amino acids. Germline loops: CDR1 SGHNT, CDR2 YYREEE (reference sequence). The V and J ends lost 3 bases and 7 bases, in that order; junction bases with no gene match: 8.

As to this clone: One end of the junction is discordant with germline, which a read error may explain. This rearrangement joins TRBV6-5 to TRBJ2-7; D is unclear. Germline CDR1 is MNHEY and CDR2 is SVGAGI. This CDR3 has 13 residues. CDR3 protein: CASSSSGYYGQYF. The DNA of the CDR3 is TGTGCCAGCAGTTCCTCGGGCTATTACGGGCAGTACTTC.